A single sample gave rise to the 32 T cell receptor beta chains below, sequenced in a study of regulatory T cells in long-lasting Graves disease (dated by TCRdb to 2020 to 2022). Read against the paper, the sample's time point label means: newly diagnosed GD, antithyroid drugs for less than 3 months. RNA was extracted from PBMCs in TRIzol for both TCR sequencing and RNA sequencing. The method was multiplex PCR. TCRdb shows the sequencer as Illumina HiSeq 4000. CDR3 regions were amplified by Arm-PCR with iRepertoire HTBI primers to construct TCR beta libraries. The public reads were quality trimmed at Q25 with fastp and then assembled into clones with MiXCR by TCRdb, keeping productive beta chains. Each entry is one CDR3 protein sequence, shown with its most common DNA and genes. The sample table shows roughly 500,000 distinct CDR3 sequences, and around 13% are seen once. The top ten constitute approximately 17% of the sample.

This sample also belongs to another study, concerning T cells in Graves' hyperthyroidism and ophthalmopathy.

Sequenced material: peripheral blood mononuclear cells (PBMCs), taken at new diagnosis, from a patient treated with antithyroid drugs. All receptors derive from a woman in her 50s with Graves disease. Donor details come from another sample of the same person, matched by shared clones.

This clonotype was picked up many times. The chain uses TRBV28 and TRBJ2-7; the match to TRBD1 covers 7 bases. The CDR3 covers 16 residues. Looked up from germline, CDR1 is MDHEN and CDR2 is SYDVKM. V shed 1 base and J 5 bases; nucleotides not matched to a gene: 11. The CDR3 DNA is TGTGCCAGCAGTTTATCTTGGGACAGCTTTGACAACGAGCAGTACTTC. Protein product: CASSLSWDSFDNEQYF.

This clonotype came up many times. This chain uses TRBV6-2 or TRBV6-3 with TRBJ1-1, with D hard to call. V lost 2 bases and J 1 base, leaving 5 bases between the germline ends. CDR1 and CDR2 (germline): MNHEY, SVGEGT. The CDR3 is 13 amino acids. The CDR3 DNA is TGTGCCAGCAGTTACGGCCCGAACACTGAAGCTTTCTTT. Protein sequence: CASSYGPNTEAFF.

V usage is TRBV5-1 and J usage is TRBJ2-6, with D perhaps TRBD1 (7 bases). The V end lost 5 bases, the J end lost 4 bases, and 28 bases lay between the germline ends. The CDR3 length is 20 residues. Germline assignment: CDR1 SGHRS and CDR2 YFSETQ. The CDR3 region is CASREGATGSPLRGANVLTF. For the CDR3, the DNA is TGCGCCAGCAGGGAGGGGGCGACAGGGAGCCCTCTTAGGGGGGCCAACGTCCTGACTTTC.

This clonotype came up many times. At one boundary the junction diverges from the germline segment, which might be a read error. The chain couples TRBV5-1 to TRBJ2-2; 10 nucleotides agree with TRBD1. This CDR3 region has 15 residues. Germline-derived CDR1 and CDR2 are SGHRS and YFSETQ. The CDR3, as DNA: TGTGCCAGCAGCTTGGGGACAGGGGACACCGGGGAGCTGTTTTTT. This codes for CASSLGTGDTGELFF.

This clonotype was observed many times. This chain uses TRBV28 with TRBJ2-7, with TRBD2 matching over 9 bases. From germline, CDR1 is MDHEN and CDR2 SYDVKM. The CDR3 totals 16 residues. V trimming: 5 bases; J trimming: 5 bases; junction bases outside the gene matches: 13. The CDR3 spells CASSPSLAGVQNEQYF. CDR3 in DNA: TGTGCCAGCAGTCCCTCTTTAGCGGGAGTTCAGAACGAGCAGTACTTC.

The gene calls are TRBV28 and TRBJ2-7, with D uncertain. The CDR3 extends over 14 amino acids. Germline lookup yields CDR1 MDHEN and CDR2 SYDVKM. V dropped 3 bases and J dropped 0 bases, with 9 bases sitting between them. CDR3 sequence reads: CASSFPFGSYEQYF. The CDR3 DNA sequence: TGTGCCAGCAGTTTCCCCTTTGGCTCCTACGAGCAGTACTTC.

CDR3 in amino acids: CASSLLPGTSVDNEQFF. As DNA, the CDR3 is TGTGCCAGCAGCTTATTGCCGGGGACTAGCGTAGACAATGAGCAGTTCTTC. The rearrangement uses TRBV7-3 and TRBJ2-1; TRBD2 agrees at 10 bases. With V trimmed by 2 bases and J by 5 bases, 9 bases remained unmatched. The CDR3 runs to 17 residues. The germline V gene has CDR1 SGHTA and CDR2 FQGTGA.

This clonotype was seen at least ten times. The V gene is TRBV28, the J gene TRBJ1-5, with TRBD1 identical over 7 bases. The CDR3 has 13 residues. Germline V gene sequence: CDR1 MDHEN, CDR2 SYDVKM. Trimming at V came to 7 bases and at J to 7 bases, leaving 7 bases not matched to a gene. The DNA of the CDR3 is TGTGCCAGCACCAACAGGGGACGGCAGCCCCAGCATTTT. It translates to CASTNRGRQPQHF. Using reference TRBV28 and TRBJ1-5 for the parts outside the CDR3, the full variable domain is DVKVTQSSRYLVKRTGEKVFLECVQDMDHENMFWYRQDPGLGLRLIYFSYDVKMKEKGDIPEGYSVSREKKERFSLILESASTNQTSMYLCASTNRGRQPQHFGDGTRLSIL.

In this sample, this clonotype turned up many times. The V gene is TRBV27, the J gene TRBJ2-7; 11 positions agree with TRBD1. This CDR3 comprises 16 residues. V lost 2 bases, J lost 0 bases, and 3 bases stayed unmatched. The germline CDR1 and CDR2 sequences are MNHEY and SMNVEV (reference sequence). DNA of the CDR3: TGTGCCAGCAGTTTAACCGGGACAGGGGGCTCCTACGAGCAGTACTTC. It encodes CASSLTGTGGSYEQYF.

The gene calls are TRBV19 and TRBJ2-1; D uncertain. With 0 bases removed from V and 9 bases from J, the gap between germline ends came to 9 bases. In germline, CDR1 is LNHDA, CDR2 SQIVND (reference sequence). The CDR3 covers 13 residues. The CDR3 region is CASSIDLRVEQFF. In DNA, the CDR3 is TGTGCCAGTAGTATAGATCTCCGGGTTGAGCAGTTCTTC.

V is TRBV12-3 or TRBV12-4 and J is TRBJ1-4, with 9 bases fitting TRBD1. The CDR3 sequence is 15 residues long. The V segment lost 3 bases and the J segment 7 bases; nucleotides outside the gene matches: 6. CDR3 residues: CASSFRGQGVEKLFF. The CDR3 DNA sequence: TGTGCCAGCAGTTTTAGGGGACAGGGAGTTGAAAAACTGTTTTTT.

This clonotype was found many times. The chain links TRBV6-1 to TRBJ2-5; D may match TRBD1 or TRBD2 (5 bases each). This CDR3 is built from 14 residues. V was pared by 3 bases and J by 6 bases, with 14 bases between. Looked up from germline, CDR1 is MNHNS and CDR2 is SASEGT. The CDR3 DNA reads TGTGCCAGCAGTGAGGGGCGGGCTTGGAAGACCCAGTACTTC. It translates to CASSEGRAWKTQYF.

This clonotype was counted at least ten times. The V gene is TRBV11-2, the J gene TRBJ2-1; 8 bases are shared with TRBD1. The junction had 9 bases not matched to a gene; V was cut back by 5 bases and J by 9 bases. The CDR3 runs to 14 residues. Germline V CDR1 and CDR2: SGHAT, FQNNGV. The CDR3 DNA follows: TGTGCCAGCAGCCCGCCGGGACAGGAAACTGAGCAGTTCTTC. Translation gives CASSPPGQETEQFF. The variable domain in full, completed from reference TRBV11-2 and TRBJ2-1, reads EAGVAQSPRYKIIEKRQSVAFWCNPISGHATLYWYQQILGQGPKLLIQFQNNGVVDDSQLPKDRFSAERLKGVDSTLKIQPAKLEDSAVYLCASSPPGQETEQFFGPGTRLTVL.

The table lists this clonotype with many counts. The chain employs TRBV13 and TRBJ1-4, with 8 bases that match TRBD1. V shed 2 bases, J shed 4 bases, and the junction held 6 bases outside the gene matches. Germline V gene data show CDR1 as PRHDT and CDR2 as FYEKMQ (reference sequence). The CDR3 runs to 16 residues. In DNA, the CDR3 is TGTGCCAGCAGCTTATATCGACAGGGGATTAATGAAAAACTGTTTTTT. It codes for CASSLYRQGINEKLFF.

V and J are TRBV28 and TRBJ2-7, with 8 bases fitting TRBD2. Germline loops: CDR1 MDHEN, CDR2 SYDVKM. The CDR3 is 15 residues long. Trimming at V came to 3 bases and at J to 7 bases, leaving 11 bases not matched to a gene. The CDR3 loop reads CASSFAGTSQGEQYF. As DNA, the CDR3 is TGTGCCAGCAGTTTTGCCGGGACTAGTCAAGGGGAGCAGTACTTC.

This clonotype was detected many times. The chain carries TRBV7-6 and TRBJ2-4, with D possibly being TRBD2 (6 bases). CDR3 length: 16 residues. Trimming took 0 bases from V and 8 from J, leaving 17 bases between them. Germline-derived CDR1 and CDR2 are SGHVS and FNYEAQ. Written as DNA, the CDR3 is TGTGCCAGCAGCTTAGCTTTTCCGACGGCGGGATACATTCAGTACTTC. Encoded protein: CASSLAFPTAGYIQYF.

There are a few counts of this clonotype. The CDR3 DNA reads as TGTGCCAGCAGCCAAGGCGGATCTCCTGGCACAGATACGCAGTATTTT. Its translation: CASSQGGSPGTDTQYF. The gene calls are TRBV3-1 and TRBJ2-3; D remains ambiguous. From germline, CDR1 is LGHDT and CDR2 YNNKEL (reference sequence). The length of the CDR3 is 16 residues. Trimming shortened V by 1 base and J by 1 base, and 12 bases separated the two germline ends.

This clonotype has a count of ten or more. This chain uses TRBV20-1 with TRBJ2-5; 8 nucleotides line up with TRBD2. The length of the CDR3 is 16 residues. CDR1 is DFQATT and CDR2 is SNEGSKA in the germline V gene (reference sequence). With V trimmed by 0 bases and J by 2 bases, 8 bases remained unmatched. The chain's CDR3 is CSARDGREGGQETQYF. For the CDR3, the DNA is TGCAGTGCTAGAGATGGTCGGGAGGGGGGACAAGAGACCCAGTACTTC.

CDR3 nucleotides: TGTGCCAGCAGCCTACGACCGGGACGTAGAAGAGATTCACCCCTCCACTTT. Translated: CASSLRPGRRRDSPLHF. The V gene is TRBV7-2, the J gene TRBJ1-6; maybe TRBD1 (5 bases). V gave up 5 bases and J gave up 8 bases, with 22 bases separating them. From germline, CDR1 is SGHTA and CDR2 FQGNSA. There are 17 residues in the CDR3.

This clonotype was seen only a few times. This rearrangement joins TRBV5-6 to TRBJ2-1, with D unclear. CDR3 length equals 14 residues. The germline V gene has CDR1 SGHDT and CDR2 YYEEEE. The germline V and J ends were trimmed by 3 bases and 9 bases, with 16 bases remaining between them. The CDR3 here is CASSSAGEVGEQFF. The CDR3 bases are TGTGCCAGCAGCTCAGCAGGCGAGGTTGGTGAGCAGTTCTTC.

The V call is TRBV5-1, the J call TRBJ1-4, with D possibly matching TRBD1 (5 bases). Trimming removed 7 bases at V and 8 bases at J, with 21 bases between. In germline, CDR1 is SGHRS, CDR2 YFSETQ. CDR3 length: 15 residues. CDR3 residues: CASGVLGPEKEKLFF. The DNA of the CDR3 is TGCGCCAGCGGCGTGCTGGGGCCGGAAAAGGAAAAACTGTTTTTT.

The V and J genes are TRBV3-1 and TRBJ1-2, with TRBD1 as a possible D gene (6 bases). The germline V gene has CDR1 LGHDT and CDR2 YNNKEL (reference sequence). V shed 2 bases and J shed 7 bases, with 14 bases lying between them. The CDR3 contains 14 residues. The CDR3 spells CASSQTGSRSGYTF. CDR3 nucleotides: TGTGCCAGCAGCCAAACAGGGTCACGGAGTGGCTACACCTTC.

This clonotype has only one observation. Given the absence of the conserved phenylalanine or tryptophan at the CDR3 end, a read error is likely. The genes are TRBV7-9 and TRBJ2-1, with D perhaps matching TRBD1 or TRBD2 (5 bases each). Germline CDR1 reads SEHNR; CDR2 reads FQNEAQ (reference sequence). This CDR3 comprises 14 residues. The CDR3 nucleotides are TGTACCAGCAGCGCGGCCAGTGGGGGTAATGAGCAGTTCTGC. This encodes CTSSAASGGNEQFC.

The chain joins TRBV19 to TRBJ2-3; D is undetermined. CDR1 is LNHDA and CDR2 is SQIVND in the germline V gene (reference sequence). The CDR3 runs to 11 residues. V shed 10 bases and J shed 0 bases, with 5 bases lying between them. The CDR3 nucleotides are TGTGCCACTGGAAGCACAGATACGCAGTATTTT. Translated, it gives CATGSTDTQYF.

The chain employs TRBV28 and TRBJ2-7; no definite D call. With 3 bases removed from V and 2 bases from J, the gap between germline ends came to 11 bases. The CDR3 spans 14 residues. Germline V gives CDR1 MDHEN, CDR2 SYDVKM. Written as DNA, the CDR3 is TGTGCCAGCAGTTTGGAGACTCTCCCCTACGAGCAGTACTTC. This gives the protein CASSLETLPYEQYF.

This chain joins TRBV28 and TRBJ1-3, with no clear D. V was clipped by 5 bases and J by 0 bases, with 11 bases between them. The CDR3 length is 15 residues. The germline CDR1 and CDR2 sequences are MDHEN and SYDVKM. CDR3 residues: CASSAVLISGNTIYF. The CDR3 DNA follows: TGTGCCAGCAGTGCGGTCCTAATCTCTGGAAACACCATATATTTT. Full variable domain (outside the CDR3, taken from reference TRBV28 and TRBJ1-3): DVKVTQSSRYLVKRTGEKVFLECVQDMDHENMFWYRQDPGLGLRLIYFSYDVKMKEKGDIPEGYSVSREKKERFSLILESASTNQTSMYLCASSAVLISGNTIYFGEGSWLTVV.

The genes are TRBV27 and TRBJ2-7; 7 nucleotides line up with TRBD2. Per the germline V gene, CDR1 is MNHEY and CDR2 is SMNVEV (reference sequence). With V trimmed by 6 bases and J by 5 bases, 4 bases remained unmatched. The CDR3 loop spans 12 amino acids. Here the CDR3 DNA reads TGTGCCAGCAGCCCAGGACTAGACGAGCAGTACTTC. Translation gives CASSPGLDEQYF.

This clonotype was seen at least ten times. The chain carries TRBV12-3 or TRBV12-4 and TRBJ1-5, with a tentative D call TRBD1 (5 bases). The CDR3 consists of 14 residues. V lost 2 bases and J lost 7, with 12 bases in between. The CDR3 reads CASSLFQGGQPQHF. The CDR3 DNA is TGTGCCAGCAGTTTATTTCAGGGCGGGCAGCCCCAGCATTTT.

In this sample, this clonotype turned up many times. J is TRBJ2-7 and V is TRBV6-1, with D possibly being TRBD1 (5 bases). Deletions cut 6 bases from V and 2 bases from J, with 5 bases between. This CDR3 is built from 11 residues. Germline lookup yields CDR1 MNHNS and CDR2 SASEGT. For the CDR3, the DNA is TGTGCCAGCAGCAGGGCCTACGAGCAGTACTTC. It yields the protein CASSRAYEQYF.

There are many counts of this clonotype. The V gene is TRBV14, the J gene TRBJ2-2; perhaps TRBD2 as D (5 bases). CDR1 is SGHDN, CDR2 FVKESK, per germline. V gave up 2 bases and J gave up 5 bases, with 6 bases separating them. The CDR3 runs to 13 residues. CDR3 sequence: CASSQTRTGELFF. CDR3 DNA sequence: TGTGCCAGCAGCCAAACTAGGACCGGGGAGCTGTTTTTT.

The V call is TRBV6-1, the J call TRBJ2-7; 9 nucleotides match TRBD1. After removal of 4 bases from V and 6 bases from J, the junction contained 4 bases not matched to a gene. Germline V gene data show CDR1 as MNHNS and CDR2 as SASEGT. The length of the CDR3 is 13 residues. The CDR3 DNA is TGTGCCAGCAGTGGTGACAGGGGGTTCGAGCAGTACTTC. It encodes CASSGDRGFEQYF.

This clonotype was counted between two and nine times. The gene calls are TRBV27 and TRBJ1-2; tentatively, D is TRBD1 (5 bases). This CDR3 has 12 amino acids. Trimming pared 5 bases from V and 8 bases from J, leaving 12 bases between. CDR1 MNHEY and CDR2 SMNVEV come from the germline V gene (reference sequence). The CDR3: CASSRPGGGYTF. For the CDR3, the DNA is TGTGCCAGCAGTAGACCGGGGGGGGGCTACACCTTC.